One TCR beta chain is described in this entry. The sample belongs to a study of blood T cell repertoires in COVID-19. Deletions cut 0 bases from V and 3 bases from J, with 19 bases between. In germline, CDR1 is LGHNA, CDR2 YNFKEQ. The CDR3 is made up of 18 amino acids. Original data processing: Reference gene primer amplification gave nucleated cell count estimates. Sequencing used immunoSEQ multiplex PCR; TCRdb keeps in-frame clones, though not all of them. That table supplies the V and J calls and clone size; D and trimming were determined from the DNA. Counted here are nearly 55,000 clones, roughly 86% occurring once; the ten biggest clones make up about 10%.

The V gene is TRBV4-2, the J gene TRBJ2-3; a weak D match, TRBD2 (6 bases). Sequenced: peripheral blood. The sequence came from a man aged 65 to 85 with active COVID-19. CDR3 bases: TGTGCCAGCAGCCAAGATCAGGTTACGGGGGTTGGGACAGATACGCAGTATTTT. It specifies CASSQDQVTGVGTDTQYF.